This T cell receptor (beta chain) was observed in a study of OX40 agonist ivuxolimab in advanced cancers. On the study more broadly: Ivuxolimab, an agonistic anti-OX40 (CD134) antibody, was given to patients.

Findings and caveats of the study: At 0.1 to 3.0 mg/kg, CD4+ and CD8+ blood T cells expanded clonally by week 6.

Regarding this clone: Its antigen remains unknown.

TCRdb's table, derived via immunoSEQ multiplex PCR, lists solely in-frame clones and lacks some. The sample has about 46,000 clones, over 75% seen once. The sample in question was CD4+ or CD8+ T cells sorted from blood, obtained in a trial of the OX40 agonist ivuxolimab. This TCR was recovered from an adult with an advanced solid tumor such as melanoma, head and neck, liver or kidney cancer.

In nucleotides, the CDR3 is TGTGCCAGCAGCTTATCAGGGTCAAATGAAAAACTGTTTTTT. This translates into CASSLSGSNEKLFF. The V call is TRBV7-9, the J call TRBJ1-4; weak D call: TRBD1 (5 bases). V gave up 2 bases and J gave up 5 bases, with 9 bases separating them. The CDR3 loop spans 14 amino acids. From germline, CDR1 is SEHNR and CDR2 FQNEAQ (reference sequence).